Detailed here is one T cell receptor (beta chain). Its target is not known. Data came from immunoSEQ multiplex PCR; TCRdb stores just in-frame clones and leaves some out. This table holds over 40,000 clones, approximately 92% found once. This specimen belongs to a study of lymphopenia after photon versus proton radiotherapy. Study results and caveats: After the lymphocyte nadir, photon-treated repertoires showed oligoclonal expansion, especially of CD8+ Temra cells. Proton therapy kept repertoires fairly stable, unlike photons, which gained effector/memory cells.

The CDR3 extends over 14 amino acids. Per the germline V gene, CDR1 is LNHDA and CDR2 is SQIVND (reference sequence). After removal of 3 bases from V and 4 bases from J, the junction contained 3 bases not matched to a gene. This clonotype originated in a woman between 40 and 55 years old with cholangiocarcinoma. The J gene is TRBJ2-5, the V gene TRBV19, with TRBD1 matching 9 bases. The source was peripheral blood, collected from a patient treated with photon-based radiotherapy. In nucleotides, the CDR3 is TGTGCCAGTAGTATGGGACAGGGAAGAGAGACCCAGTACTTC. Protein: CASSMGQGRETQYF.